These 9 T cell receptor beta chains share one sample of origin, sequenced in a study of blood T cell repertoires in COVID-19. Using immunoSEQ multiplex PCR, the repertoire was profiled, and TCRdb retains in-frame clones only, with some absent. Of about 150,000 clones in the sample, over 70% were seen once. Sequenced material: peripheral blood. These receptors all come from a man aged 55 to 70 with acute or convalescent COVID-19.

This clone showed up just a few times. The chain joins TRBV11-3 to TRBJ2-3, with 9 bases identical to TRBD2. The germline gives CDR1 SGHNT, CDR2 YENEEA. J was trimmed by 5 bases and V by 5 bases; bases with no gene match: 8. The CDR3 has 15 residues. For the CDR3, the DNA is TGTGCCAGCAGCGCTATTAGCGGGAGTCGAGATACGCAGTATTTT. This codes for CASSAISGSRDTQYF.

This sequence joins TRBV5-1 and TRBJ1-4; 7 bases map to TRBD1. Germline-derived CDR1 and CDR2 are SGHRS and YFSETQ. The CDR3 has 14 residues. J lost 7 bases, V lost 4 bases, and 7 bases had no gene match. The CDR3 region has the DNA TGCGCCAGCAGCAGCGGCAGGGGGACTGAAAAACTGTTTTTT. Amino acids: CASSSGRGTEKLFF. Drawing the rest from reference TRBV5-1 and TRBJ1-4, the complete variable domain is KAGVTQTPRYLIKTRGQQVTLSCSPISGHRSVSWYQQTPGQGLQFLFEYFSETQRNKGNFPGRFSGRQFSNSRSEMNVSTLELGDSALYLCASSSGRGTEKLFFGSGTQLSVL.

There are a few counts of this clone. The rearrangement uses TRBV5-1 and TRBJ2-7; possible D gene TRBD2, 5 bases. V gave up 2 bases and J gave up 0 bases, with 9 bases separating them. The germline V gene has CDR1 SGHRS and CDR2 YFSETQ. The CDR3 has 14 amino acids. CDR3 amino acids: CASSFGLLSYEQYF. In nucleotides, the CDR3 is TGCGCCAGCAGCTTTGGACTCCTCTCCTACGAGCAGTACTTC.

V gene TRBV5-8 combines with J gene TRBJ2-5, with a tentative D call TRBD2 (5 bases). The V gene lost 0 bases and the J gene lost 5 bases, with 11 bases spanning the gap. CDR1 and CDR2 (germline): SGHTS, YDEGEE. The CDR3 totals 14 residues. The CDR3 DNA reads TGTGCCAGCAGCTTGGGCCGGGGATTCGAGACCCAGTACTTC. Protein sequence: CASSLGRGFETQYF.

V is TRBV14 and J is TRBJ2-5, with D uncertain. The ends were cut back, 1 base at V and 12 bases at J, with 12 bases in the middle. The germline CDR1 and CDR2 sequences are SGHDN and FVKESK. The CDR3 loop spans 12 amino acids. CDR3 in DNA: TGTGCCAGCAGCCAAGCAGGCCCCCCAAAGTACTTC. It yields the protein CASSQAGPPKYF. The whole variable domain, remainder taken from reference TRBV14 and TRBJ2-5, is EAGVTQFPSHSVIEKGQTVTLRCDPISGHDNLYWYRRVMGKEIKFLLHFVKESKQDESGMPNNRFLAERTGGTYSTLKVQPAELEDSGVYFCASSQAGPPKYFGPGTRLLVL.

The chain combines TRBV9 with TRBJ2-2; D unclear. Between the trimmed V and J ends, which lost 0 bases and 3 bases, there was a span of 9 bases. Per the germline V gene, CDR1 is SGDLS and CDR2 is YYNGEE. This CDR3 region has 15 residues. The CDR3 reads CASSVDLVDTGELFF. For the CDR3, the DNA is TGTGCCAGCAGCGTAGACCTAGTTGACACCGGGGAGCTGTTTTTT.

This clone occurred once. J is TRBJ1-1 and V is TRBV7-9; the D gene is possibly TRBD1 (5 bases). With 3 bases removed from V and 1 base from J, the gap between germline ends came to 9 bases. Looked up from germline, CDR1 is SEHNR and CDR2 is FQNEAQ (reference sequence). The length of the CDR3 is 14 residues. CDR3 in DNA: TGTGCCAGCAGCTTGGGGACTGCGAACACTGAAGCTTTCTTT. This encodes CASSLGTANTEAFF.

The rearrangement links TRBV19 to TRBJ2-2, with TRBD1 identical over 9 bases. V lost 4 bases and J lost 5; bases outside the gene matches: 8. Germline CDR1 and CDR2: LNHDA and SQIVND (reference sequence). This CDR3 contains 16 residues. CDR3 nucleotides: TGTGCCAGTAGTAAGGCCAGGACAGGGGTAACCGGGGAGCTGTTTTTT. Translation gives CASSKARTGVTGELFF.

The chain combines TRBV9 with TRBJ2-1; the D is unclear. The CDR3 sequence is 15 residues long. V lost 0 bases to trimming and J lost 2 bases, with 9 bases between them. CDR1 SGDLS and CDR2 YYNGEE come from the germline V gene. In nucleotides, the CDR3 is TGTGCCAGCAGCGTAGTTAGTAGCACCTACAATGAGCAGTTCTTC. Translated, it gives CASSVVSSTYNEQFF.